This T cell receptor beta chain was observed in a study of vaccination and CD4 T cells after COVID-19. Study background: Cells were stimulated with overlapping spike peptides from SARS-CoV-2, HCoV-NL63, HCoV-OC43 and HCoV-229E.

Treatment described: approximately nine-day PBMC culture with coronavirus spike peptide pools or control peptides (ViraFEST assay). V lost 7 bases, J lost 6 bases, and 8 bases stayed unmatched. The germline V gene has CDR1 SGHRS and CDR2 YFSETQ. The CDR3 is 14 residues long. Scientists ran DNA taken from cultured CD4+ T cells through the Oncomine TCR Beta short-read assay for sequencing. TCRdb independently ran MiXCR on the PCR reads; one entry per CDR3 protein. The sample shows 13,000 or so distinct CDR3 sequences, 25% to 30% of them seen only once. Points on this clonotype: Its antigen is undetermined.

Specimen: CD4+ T cells from blood, cultured in vitro. The clonotype was recovered from a human donor who had recovered from COVID-19. The chain couples TRBV5-1 to TRBJ2-5, with 11 bases fitting TRBD2. The CDR3 DNA is TGCGCCAGCCTCGAGGTAGCGGGGGGGAAGACCCAGTACTTC. Translation: CASLEVAGGKTQYF.